Sequencing of this T cell receptor beta chain was carried out in a study of T cells in localized non-small cell lung cancer. General study findings and limits: Longer overall survival associated with higher blood T cell density; shorter survival with higher adjacent-lung clonality. The greatest T cell clonality was found in uninvolved adjacent lung (higher than in tumor). In adjacent lung appeared a median 57 of the top 100 tumor clones. Without multi-region sequencing, intratumor heterogeneity could not be excluded.

Sequenced by immunoSEQ multiplex PCR; TCRdb stores in-frame clones only, minus some. Of some 29,000 clones listed, roughly 89% are singletons. A note on this clone: Its specificity is unknown.

Germline V gives CDR1 SGHKS, CDR2 YYEKEE (reference sequence). The CDR3 is made up of 18 amino acids. V trimming: 7 bases; J trimming: 0 bases; junction bases outside the gene matches: 16. The chain links TRBV5-5 to TRBJ1-5; TRBD1 matches 7 bases. Here the sequenced sample was peripheral blood, taken before any cancer treatment. This receptor was taken from a male donor aged 60 or over with stage I lung adenocarcinoma. CDR3 coding DNA: TGTGCCAGCCCGGACAGGCCGACCCACCTCTCTAGCAATCAGCCCCAGCATTTT. It translates to CASPDRPTHLSSNQPQHF.